This passage covers 12 T cell receptor beta chains from one sample sequenced in a study of blood T cell repertoires in COVID-19. Data came from immunoSEQ multiplex PCR; TCRdb stores just in-frame clones and leaves some out. The table records some 220,000 clones, 65% to 85% of them present only once. What was sequenced was peripheral blood. All receptors derive from a woman aged 25 to 39 with COVID-19, enrolled during active disease.

V usage is TRBV12-3 or TRBV12-4 and J usage is TRBJ2-7; 7 positions match TRBD1. With 4 bases clipped from V and 5 bases from J, the junction kept 5 bases outside the gene matches. The CDR3 totals 13 residues. The CDR3 nucleotides read TGTGCCAGCAGTTACAGGGGAGTCGACGAGCAGTACTTC. Its translation is CASSYRGVDEQYF.

The chain links TRBV5-1 to TRBJ2-1, with 16 bases identical to TRBD2. With V trimmed by 1 base and J by 7 bases, 2 bases remained unmatched. The CDR3 has 16 residues. Germline CDR1 and CDR2: SGHRS and YFSETQ. CDR3 region: CASSLPGLAGGNEQFF. The CDR3 region has the DNA TGCGCCAGCAGCTTGCCGGGACTAGCGGGGGGGAATGAGCAGTTCTTC.

The chain combines TRBV18 with TRBJ2-2; 8 nucleotides line up with TRBD1. Germline trimming cut 4 bases from V and 3 bases from J; bases unmatched to any gene: 4. The CDR3 totals 15 residues. Germline-derived CDR1 and CDR2 are KGHSH and LQKENI. CDR3 sequence: CASSLAQGDTGELFF. The CDR3 nucleotides read TGTGCCAGCTCACTAGCACAGGGGGACACCGGGGAGCTGTTTTTT.

The chain recombines TRBV19 with TRBJ1-2, with 7 bases fitting TRBD1. The V segment lost 10 bases and the J segment 4 bases; nucleotides outside the gene matches: 15. Germline lookup yields CDR1 LNHDA and CDR2 SQIVND (reference sequence). The CDR3 contains 15 residues. The DNA of the CDR3 is TGTGCCACCTCCAAAGCGGACAGGAAAATCTATGGCTACACCTTC. Protein: CATSKADRKIYGYTF.

V usage is TRBV27 and J usage is TRBJ1-1, with D unresolved. V shed 0 bases and J shed 2 bases, with 7 bases lying between them. CDR3 length: 14 residues. Germline V gene lookup returns CDR1 MNHEY and CDR2 SMNVEV (reference sequence). DNA for the CDR3: TGTGCCAGCAGTTTATCCCGAGCCAACACTGAAGCTTTCTTT. Translation: CASSLSRANTEAFF.

The chain joins TRBV5-4 to TRBJ2-2; TRBD1 aligns across 7 bases. The CDR3 covers 16 residues. Unmatched junction bases numbered 9, after V lost 5 bases and J lost 2 bases. The germline gives CDR1 SGHNT, CDR2 YYREEE (reference sequence). The CDR3 loop reads CASSSPGQTNTGELFF. CDR3 nucleotide sequence: TGTGCCAGCAGTTCCCCGGGACAGACAAACACCGGGGAGCTGTTTTTT.

The chain combines TRBV29-1 with TRBJ2-1; D gene uncertain. This CDR3 has 12 amino acids. CDR1 and CDR2 from the germline V gene are SQVTM and ANQGSEA. Deletions cut 0 bases from V and 6 bases from J, with 6 bases between. Written as DNA, the CDR3 is TGCAGCGTTGAAGACACGGGCAATGAGCAGTTCTTC. Its translation is CSVEDTGNEQFF.

This clone appeared a single time. The chain links TRBV13 to TRBJ2-3; D possibly corresponds to TRBD2 (6 bases). Looked up from germline, CDR1 is PRHDT and CDR2 is FYEKMQ (reference sequence). Trimming removed 0 bases at V and 10 bases at J, with 11 bases between. This CDR3 region has 13 residues. The CDR3 DNA reads TGTGCCAGCAGCTTAGGCTCCGTAGCGGCGCAGTATTTT. Protein: CASSLGSVAAQYF.

The genes are TRBV9 and TRBJ2-7; 14 bases align to TRBD2. Per germline, CDR1 SGDLS and CDR2 YYNGEE. Losses at the gene ends were 4 bases for V and 4 bases for J; bases not matched to a gene: 7. This CDR3 is built from 16 residues. CDR3 sequence (DNA): TGTGCCAGCAGCCCCGGGACTAGCGGGGGACGGTACGAGCAGTACTTC. Amino acids: CASSPGTSGGRYEQYF.

The CDR3 is CASSAGTDSYEQYF. The CDR3 DNA follows: TGTGCCAGCAGCGCCGGGACAGACTCTTACGAGCAGTACTTC. V and J are TRBV9 and TRBJ2-7; 7 positions agree with TRBD1. This CDR3 contains 14 residues. V gave up 3 bases and J gave up 4 bases; unmatched junction bases: 7. CDR1 and CDR2 from the germline V gene are SGDLS and YYNGEE. Variable domain in full (rest from reference TRBV9 and TRBJ2-7): DSGVTQTPKHLITATGQRVTLRCSPRSGDLSVYWYQQSLDQGLQFLIQYYNGEERAKGNILERFSAQQFPDLHSELNLSSLELGDSALYFCASSAGTDSYEQYFGPGTRLTVT.

The V call is TRBV7-2, the J call TRBJ2-6; D is undetermined. In germline, CDR1 is SGHTA, CDR2 FQGNSA. CDR3 length: 16 amino acids. V dropped 5 bases and J dropped 0 bases, with 11 bases sitting between them. The CDR3 DNA sequence: TGTGCCAGCAGCCTCTTGTTGAGCTCTGGGGCCAACGTCCTGACTTTC. This gives the protein CASSLLLSSGANVLTF.

V gene TRBV30 combines with J gene TRBJ1-1, with TRBD1 matching over 8 bases. The germline V gene has CDR1 GTSNPN and CDR2 SVGIG (reference sequence). Trimming at V came to 0 bases and at J to 1 base, leaving 1 base not matched to a gene. This CDR3 contains 14 residues. CDR3 sequence reads: CAWSVQGANTEAFF. CDR3 coding DNA: TGTGCCTGGAGTGTTCAGGGGGCGAACACTGAAGCTTTCTTT.